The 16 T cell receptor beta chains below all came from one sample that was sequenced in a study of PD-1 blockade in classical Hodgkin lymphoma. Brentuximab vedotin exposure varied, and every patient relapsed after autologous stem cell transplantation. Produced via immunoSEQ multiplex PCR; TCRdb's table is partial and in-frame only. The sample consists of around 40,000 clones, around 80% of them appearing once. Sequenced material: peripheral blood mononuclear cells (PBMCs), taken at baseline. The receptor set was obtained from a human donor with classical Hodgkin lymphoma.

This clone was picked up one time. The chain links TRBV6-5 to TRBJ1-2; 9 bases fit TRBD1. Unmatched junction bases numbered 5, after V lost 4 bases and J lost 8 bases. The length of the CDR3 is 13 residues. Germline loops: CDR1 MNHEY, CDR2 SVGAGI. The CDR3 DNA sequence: TGTGCCAGCAGTTCACAGGGGGCTGAGGGCTACACCTTC. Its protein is CASSSQGAEGYTF.

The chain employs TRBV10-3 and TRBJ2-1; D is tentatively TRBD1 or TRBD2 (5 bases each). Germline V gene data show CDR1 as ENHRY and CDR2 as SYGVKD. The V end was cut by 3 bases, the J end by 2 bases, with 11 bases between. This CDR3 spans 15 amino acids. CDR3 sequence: CAISDRGDAYNEQFF. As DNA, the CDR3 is TGTGCCATCAGTGACCGGGGCGACGCCTACAATGAGCAGTTCTTC.

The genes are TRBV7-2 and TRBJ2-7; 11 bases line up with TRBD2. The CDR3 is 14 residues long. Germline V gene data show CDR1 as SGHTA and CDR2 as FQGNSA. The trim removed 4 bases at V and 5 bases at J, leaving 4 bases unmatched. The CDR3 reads CASSYSGGANEQYF. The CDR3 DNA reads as TGTGCCAGCAGCTATAGCGGGGGGGCCAACGAGCAGTACTTC.

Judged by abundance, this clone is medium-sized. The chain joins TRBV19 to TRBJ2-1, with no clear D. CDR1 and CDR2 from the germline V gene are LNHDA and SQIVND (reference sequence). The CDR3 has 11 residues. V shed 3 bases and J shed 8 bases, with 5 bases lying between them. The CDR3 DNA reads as TGTGCCAGTAGTATTTTCGATGAGCAGTTCTTC. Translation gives CASSIFDEQFF.

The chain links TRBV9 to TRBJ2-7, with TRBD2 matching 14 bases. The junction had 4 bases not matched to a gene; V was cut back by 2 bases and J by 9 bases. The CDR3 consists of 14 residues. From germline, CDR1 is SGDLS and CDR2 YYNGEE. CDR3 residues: CASSVGLAGEGQYF. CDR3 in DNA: TGTGCCAGCAGCGTGGGACTAGCGGGGGAGGGGCAGTACTTC.

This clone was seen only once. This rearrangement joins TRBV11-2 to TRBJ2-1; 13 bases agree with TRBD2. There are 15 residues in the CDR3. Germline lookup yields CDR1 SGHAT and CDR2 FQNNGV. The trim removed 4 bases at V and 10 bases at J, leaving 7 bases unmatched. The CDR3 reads CASSSLAGGPWEQFF. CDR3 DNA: TGTGCCAGCAGCTCACTAGCGGGGGGGCCTTGGGAGCAGTTCTTC.

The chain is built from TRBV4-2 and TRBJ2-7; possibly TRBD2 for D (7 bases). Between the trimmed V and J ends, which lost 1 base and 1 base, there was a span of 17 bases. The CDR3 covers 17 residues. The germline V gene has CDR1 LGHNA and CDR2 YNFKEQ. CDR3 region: CASSQGLGGGESYEQYF. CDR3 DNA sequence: TGTGCCAGCAGCCAAGGACTAGGGGGAGGGGAGTCCTACGAGCAGTACTTC.

CDR3 amino acids: CASRPTGGGNQPQHF. DNA for the CDR3: TGTGCCAGTAGACCGACAGGGGGAGGGAATCAGCCCCAGCATTTT. J is TRBJ1-5 and V is TRBV19, with TRBD1 matching 9 bases. V dropped 6 bases and J dropped 4; count of bases not matched to a gene: 7. The germline V gene has CDR1 LNHDA and CDR2 SQIVND (reference sequence). This CDR3 has 15 residues. Complete variable domain (other parts from reference TRBV19 and TRBJ1-5): DGGITQSPKYLFRKEGQNVTLSCEQNLNHDAMYWYRQDPGQGLRLIYYSQIVNDFQKGDIAEGYSVSREKKESFPLTVTSAQKNPTAFYLCASRPTGGGNQPQHFGDGTRLSIL.

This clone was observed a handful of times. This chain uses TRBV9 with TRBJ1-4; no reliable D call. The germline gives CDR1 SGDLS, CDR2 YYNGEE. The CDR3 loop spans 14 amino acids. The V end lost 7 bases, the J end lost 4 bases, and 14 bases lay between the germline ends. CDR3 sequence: CASGQAAHNEKLFF. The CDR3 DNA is TGTGCCAGCGGTCAGGCGGCTCATAATGAAAAACTGTTTTTT.

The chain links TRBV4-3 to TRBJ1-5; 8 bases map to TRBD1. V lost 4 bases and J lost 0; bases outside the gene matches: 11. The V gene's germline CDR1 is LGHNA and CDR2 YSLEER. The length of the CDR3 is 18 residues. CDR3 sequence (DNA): TGCGCCAGCAGCCCGGGACAGGCAAAGGGTTATAGCAATCAGCCCCAGCATTTT. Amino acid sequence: CASSPGQAKGYSNQPQHF.

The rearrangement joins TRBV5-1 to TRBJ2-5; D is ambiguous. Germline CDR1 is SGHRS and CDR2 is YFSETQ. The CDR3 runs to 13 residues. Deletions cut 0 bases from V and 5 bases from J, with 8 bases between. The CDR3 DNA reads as TGCGCCAGCAGCTTGGTGGCTGCGGAGACCCAGTACTTC. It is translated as CASSLVAAETQYF.

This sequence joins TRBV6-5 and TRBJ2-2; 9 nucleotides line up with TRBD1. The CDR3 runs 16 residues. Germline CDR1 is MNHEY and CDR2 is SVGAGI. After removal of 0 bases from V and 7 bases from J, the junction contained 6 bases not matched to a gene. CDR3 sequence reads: CASSYSAQGADGELFF. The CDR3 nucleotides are TGTGCCAGCAGTTACTCGGCACAGGGGGCGGACGGGGAGCTGTTTTTT.

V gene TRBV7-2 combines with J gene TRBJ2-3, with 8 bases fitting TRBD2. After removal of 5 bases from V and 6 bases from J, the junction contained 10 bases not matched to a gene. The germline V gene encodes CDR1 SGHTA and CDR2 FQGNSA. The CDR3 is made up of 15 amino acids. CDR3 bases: TGTGCCAGCAGCCGACAAGCGGGGGCGGGGGATACGCAGTATTTT. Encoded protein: CASSRQAGAGDTQYF.

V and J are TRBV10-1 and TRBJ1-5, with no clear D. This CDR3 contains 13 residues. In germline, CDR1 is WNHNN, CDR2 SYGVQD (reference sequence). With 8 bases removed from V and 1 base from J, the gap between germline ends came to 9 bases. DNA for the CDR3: TGCGCCAGCTTGGGTCAGAGCAATCAGCCCCAGCATTTT. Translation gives CASLGQSNQPQHF.

The DNA of the CDR3 is TGTGCCAGCAGCCAATTGGGGGAGGATGAAAAACTGTTTTTT. Protein sequence: CASSQLGEDEKLFF. This chain connects TRBV14 to TRBJ1-4; weak D call: TRBD1 (5 bases). This CDR3 is 14 amino acids long. Germline CDR1 is SGHDN and CDR2 is FVKESK. The ends were cut back, 2 bases at V and 6 bases at J, with 10 bases in the middle.

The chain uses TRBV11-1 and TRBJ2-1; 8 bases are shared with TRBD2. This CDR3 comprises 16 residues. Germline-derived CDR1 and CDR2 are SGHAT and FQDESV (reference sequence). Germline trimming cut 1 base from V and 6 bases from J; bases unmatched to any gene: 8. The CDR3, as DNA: TGTGCCAGCAGCTTAGTAGCTGGACTAGCCCGCAATGAGCAGTTCTTC. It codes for CASSLVAGLARNEQFF. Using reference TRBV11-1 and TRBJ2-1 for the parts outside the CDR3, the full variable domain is EAEVAQSPRYKITEKSQAVAFWCDPISGHATLYWYRQILGQGPELLVQFQDESVVDDSQLPKDRFSAERLKGVDSTLKIQPAELGDSAMYLCASSLVAGLARNEQFFGPGTRLTVL.